This T cell receptor beta chain was obtained from a study of response to subunit inactivated influenza vaccine. One entry per CDR3 protein, called by TCRdb with MiXCR from the RT-PCR reads. The table includes around 760,000 distinct CDR3 sequences, more than 11% detected once. This clonotype was observed a handful of times. This specimen consisted of PBMCs from blood, obtained around 15 days before vaccination. The source is a man in his fifties who received an inactivated influenza vaccine.

CDR3 protein: CASNGADEQFF. The CDR3 region has the DNA TGTGCCAGCAACGGGGCCGATGAGCAGTTCTTC. J is TRBJ2-1 and V is TRBV6-2 or TRBV6-3; TRBD1 or TRBD2 may be the D gene (5 bases each). Germline loops: CDR1 MNHEY, CDR2 SVGEGT. CDR3 length: 11 amino acids. Trimming took off 7 bases at V and 8 bases at J, with 9 bases between the two ends.